These 29 T cell receptor beta chains share one sample of origin, sequenced in a study of T cells in Graves' hyperthyroidism and ophthalmopathy. RNA transcripts yielded amplified TCR beta CDR3 regions. HTBI primers were used for first-round RT-PCR of the TCR CDR3. In TCRdb, the multiplex PCR reads were re-called with MiXCR into one record per CDR3 protein. The sample records some 530,000 distinct CDR3 sequences, approximately 23% being singletons. Input material: blood. The receptors derive from a woman in her 70s with Graves' ophthalmopathy.

V and J are TRBV10-3 and TRBJ2-3, with D possibly being TRBD1 (5 bases). The CDR3 sequence is 9 residues long. Trimming cost V 11 bases and J 6 bases, with 6 bases left between them. In germline, CDR1 is ENHRY, CDR2 SYGVKD. The DNA for the CDR3 is TGTGCCGCAGGGGATACGCAGTATTTT. As protein: CAAGDTQYF.

The sample holds a few counts of this clonotype. The chain links TRBV4-1 to TRBJ2-1; D possibly corresponds to TRBD1 (6 bases). This CDR3 comprises 13 residues. The germline V and J ends were trimmed by 0 bases and 11 bases, with 11 bases remaining between them. The germline CDR1 and CDR2 sequences are MGHRA and YSYEKL. The CDR3 coding sequence is TGCGCCAGCAGCCAAGATAGACAGGTAAAGCAGTTCTTC. It translates to CASSQDRQVKQFF.

J is TRBJ2-1 and V is TRBV12-3 or TRBV12-4; 13 bases agree with TRBD2. V dropped 5 bases and J dropped 9; count of bases not matched to a gene: 16. The CDR3 is 18 residues long. The CDR3 DNA follows: TGTGCCAGCAGTCTAAACGCGGGACTAGCGGGATTTTGGGGTGAGCAGTTCTTC. It codes for CASSLNAGLAGFWGEQFF.

The V call is TRBV6-2 or TRBV6-3, the J call TRBJ2-7; 12 nucleotides match TRBD2. Trimming at V came to 2 bases and at J to 1 base, leaving 3 bases not matched to a gene. The CDR3 covers 16 residues. From germline, CDR1 is MNHEY and CDR2 SVGEGT. CDR3 bases: TGTGCCAGCAGTTACGCCCTAGCGGGAGGGTCCTACGAGCAGTACTTC. Translating gives CASSYALAGGSYEQYF.

This clonotype showed up just once. This chain joins TRBV6-1 and TRBJ2-1; perhaps TRBD1 as D (6 bases). The length of the CDR3 is 12 residues. Germline V gene data show CDR1 as MNHNS and CDR2 as SASEGT. The V end lost 6 bases, the J end lost 12 bases, and 15 bases lay between the germline ends. CDR3 coding DNA: TGTGCCAGCAGCTCCTATGTACAGGGGCAGTTCTTC. Translating it yields CASSSYVQGQFF.

This clonotype has more than one count but fewer than ten. The V and J genes are TRBV5-8 and TRBJ2-5; 10 bases are a match to TRBD1. The CDR3 length is 15 residues. Trimming cost V 4 bases and J 2 bases; bases outside gene matches: 5. Germline CDR1 is SGHTS and CDR2 is YDEGEE. This CDR3 is CASSADRGRQETQYF. The CDR3 region has the DNA TGTGCCAGCAGCGCGGACAGGGGGAGGCAAGAGACCCAGTACTTC.

This chain links TRBV5-1 with TRBJ2-1; 14 positions agree with TRBD2. The CDR3 totals 15 residues. In germline, CDR1 is SGHRS, CDR2 YFSETQ. V lost 4 bases, J lost 8 bases, and 5 bases stayed unmatched. The CDR3 reads CASSPGLAGVDEQFF. CDR3 sequence (DNA): TGCGCCAGCAGCCCGGGACTAGCGGGAGTGGATGAGCAGTTCTTC.

This clonotype occurred many times. The J gene is TRBJ2-1, the V gene TRBV12-3 or TRBV12-4; 8 positions match TRBD2. The CDR3 sequence is 13 residues long. V was clipped by 8 bases and J by 6 bases; unmatched bases: 6. The CDR3 coding sequence is TGTGCCAGCTGCTTAGCGGGAAGCAATGAGCAGTTCTTC. This gives the protein CASCLAGSNEQFF.

This clonotype was recorded at least ten times. This sequence joins TRBV12-3 or TRBV12-4 and TRBJ2-1; no reliable D call. The CDR3 has 16 residues. Trimming pared 1 base from V and 3 bases from J, leaving 13 bases between. CDR3 amino acids: CASSLDGAPYYNEQFF. In nucleotides, the CDR3 is TGTGCCAGCAGTTTAGACGGCGCACCTTACTACAATGAGCAGTTCTTC.

The rearrangement uses TRBV6-6 and TRBJ2-3, with TRBD2 matching over 9 bases. The V gene end was trimmed by 2 bases and the J gene end by 2 bases; junction bases not matched to a gene: 2. CDR3 length: 15 residues. CDR1 and CDR2 from the germline V gene are MNHNY and SVGAGI (reference sequence). The CDR3 DNA sequence: TGTGCCAGCAGTTACCTAGCGGGGATCACAGATACGCAGTATTTT. This codes for CASSYLAGITDTQYF.

Remarks on this clonotype: The junction departs from the called germline gene at one end, perhaps through a read error. This chain uses TRBV5-5 with TRBJ2-7, with TRBD2 matching 10 bases. This CDR3 comprises 15 residues. The germline V gene has CDR1 SGHKS and CDR2 YYEKEE (reference sequence). The CDR3 DNA reads TGTGCCAGCAACTTGGTCGCTAGCGGGAGCTACGAGCAGTACTTC. Translating gives CASNLVASGSYEQYF.

A few counts support this clonotype. The rearrangement joins TRBV20-1 to TRBJ2-5; 8 nucleotides agree with TRBD1. The trim removed 0 bases at V and 0 bases at J, leaving 3 bases unmatched. The CDR3 consists of 15 residues. Germline assignment: CDR1 DFQATT and CDR2 SNEGSKA (reference sequence). CDR3 in amino acids: CSARDMTGDQETQYF. The CDR3 coding sequence is TGCAGTGCTAGAGATATGACAGGGGACCAAGAGACCCAGTACTTC.

The rearrangement uses TRBV6-1 and TRBJ1-1, with D hard to call. Trimming pared 10 bases from V and 2 bases from J, leaving 20 bases between. The germline V gene encodes CDR1 MNHNS and CDR2 SASEGT. This CDR3 contains 15 residues. CDR3 bases: TGTGCCACCTACAAAAGGCGACGGGAAAACACTGAAGCTTTCTTT. This gives the protein CATYKRRRENTEAFF.

The J gene is TRBJ2-7, the V gene TRBV5-1, with TRBD1 identical over 7 bases. After removal of 3 bases from V and 2 bases from J, the junction contained 5 bases not matched to a gene. CDR1 and CDR2 (germline): SGHRS, YFSETQ. CDR3 length: 14 amino acids. The CDR3 sequence is CASSWDSLTYEQYF. Here the CDR3 DNA reads TGCGCCAGCAGCTGGGACAGCTTAACCTACGAGCAGTACTTC.

There are many counts of this clonotype. This rearrangement joins TRBV12-3 or TRBV12-4 to TRBJ2-2; D is uncertain. The CDR3 is made up of 15 amino acids. V was pared by 3 bases and J by 1 base, with 9 bases between. The CDR3 DNA is TGTGCCAGCAGTTTTGTTAGTATGAACACCGGGGAGCTGTTTTTT. As protein: CASSFVSMNTGELFF.

This clonotype was seen a few times. The rearrangement links TRBV20-1 to TRBJ2-3; 7 bases line up with TRBD2. The CDR3 runs 17 residues. The germline V gene has CDR1 DFQATT and CDR2 SNEGSKA (reference sequence). Losses at the gene ends were 5 bases for V and 2 bases for J; bases not matched to a gene: 16. The CDR3 DNA is TGCAGTGCTCGGCAAGCAACTAGCGCCCTTTCCACAGATACGCAGTATTTT. Translating gives CSARQATSALSTDTQYF.

This clonotype was seen once. The chain has TRBV4-2 and TRBJ2-1; 14 bases align to TRBD2. J was trimmed by 3 bases and V by 3 bases; bases with no gene match: 13. Germline CDR1 and CDR2: LGHNA and YNFKEQ. This CDR3 is built from 20 residues. The CDR3 sequence: CASSQMTSGRASVRYNEQFF. The CDR3 DNA reads as TGTGCCAGCAGCCAGATGACTAGCGGGAGGGCCTCGGTTCGCTACAATGAGCAGTTCTTC.

This clonotype was detected only a few times. The chain uses TRBV2 and TRBJ2-3; D unclear. The CDR3 is 12 residues long. The germline gives CDR1 SNHLY, CDR2 FYNNEI. The V and J ends lost 7 bases and 7 bases respectively, with 12 bases between them. The CDR3 sequence: CASTLRRNTQYF. In DNA form, the CDR3 reads TGTGCCAGCACTCTCAGGCGAAATACGCAGTATTTT.

This clonotype was found a few times. The V and J genes are TRBV6-1 and TRBJ2-7; D remains ambiguous. Deletions cut 8 bases from V and 1 base from J, with 15 bases between. CDR1 is MNHNS, CDR2 SASEGT, per germline. CDR3 size: 14 residues. CDR3 DNA: TGTGCCAGCGCCCGGACGGATCCATCCTACGAGCAGTACTTC. Residues: CASARTDPSYEQYF.

The chain combines TRBV14 with TRBJ1-1; possibly TRBD1 for D (5 bases). The CDR3 loop spans 15 amino acids. Germline V gene data show CDR1 as SGHDN and CDR2 as FVKESK. V was pared by 4 bases and J by 2 bases, with 14 bases between. CDR3 amino acids: CASSRWGSPNTEAFF. The CDR3 DNA is TGTGCCAGCAGCCGATGGGGGAGTCCAAACACTGAAGCTTTCTTT.

This clonotype appeared many times. The CDR3 DNA sequence: TGTGCCAGCAGCCGGGAGGGCCATTACAATGAGCAGTTCTTC. Translated: CASSREGHYNEQFF. This chain joins TRBV28 and TRBJ2-1, with TRBD2 matching 8 bases. After removal of 6 bases from V and 4 bases from J, the junction contained 5 bases not matched to a gene. The CDR3 loop spans 14 amino acids. CDR1 and CDR2 (germline): MDHEN, SYDVKM.

This clonotype was seen ten or more times. J is TRBJ2-5 and V is TRBV6-1, with 10 positions matching TRBD1. The CDR3 totals 15 residues. Per germline, CDR1 MNHNS and CDR2 SASEGT. V gave up 5 bases and J gave up 2 bases; unmatched junction bases: 5. CDR3 nucleotide sequence: TGTGCCAGCAGTTTAGGACAGGGGGTACAAGAGACCCAGTACTTC. Protein sequence: CASSLGQGVQETQYF.

This clonotype was counted between two and nine times. CDR3 region: CASSYDRGWTEAFF. DNA for the CDR3: TGTGCCAGCAGTTACGACAGGGGGTGGACTGAAGCTTTCTTT. V gene TRBV6-6 combines with J gene TRBJ1-1; 9 nucleotides align to TRBD1. Trimming at V came to 2 bases and at J to 5 bases, leaving 3 bases not matched to a gene. The length of the CDR3 is 14 residues. The germline gives CDR1 MNHNY, CDR2 SVGAGI (reference sequence).

This clonotype appeared many times. The V gene is TRBV15, the J gene TRBJ1-1; D not resolved. CDR1 is LNHNV, CDR2 YYDKDF, per germline (reference sequence). This CDR3 region has 13 residues. Trimming removed 1 base at V and 5 bases at J, with 8 bases between. CDR3 sequence reads: CATSRVGWTEAFF. In DNA, the CDR3 is TGTGCCACCAGCAGAGTTGGGTGGACTGAAGCTTTCTTT.

This clonotype was seen more than once but under ten times. The rearrangement uses TRBV15 and TRBJ2-3; TRBD2 matches 9 bases. From germline, CDR1 is LNHNV and CDR2 YYDKDF (reference sequence). The CDR3 loop spans 19 amino acids. J was trimmed by 5 bases and V by 0 bases; bases with no gene match: 15. CDR3 residues: CATSREAPGIAGVRDTQYF. DNA for the CDR3: TGTGCCACCAGCAGAGAGGCCCCCGGGATAGCGGGAGTGAGAGATACGCAGTATTTT. The full variable domain, with the rest looked up from reference TRBV15 and TRBJ2-3, is DAMVIQNPRYQVTQFGKPVTLSCSQTLNHNVMYWYQQKSSQAPKLLFHYYDKDFNNEADTPDNFQSRRPNTSFCFLDIRSPGLGDTAMYLCATSREAPGIAGVRDTQYFGPGTRLTVL.

This clonotype was observed many times. V usage is TRBV7-2 and J usage is TRBJ2-3, with D perhaps assigned TRBD1 or TRBD2 (5 bases each). V dropped 5 bases and J dropped 0 bases, with 15 bases sitting between them. Germline assignment: CDR1 SGHTA and CDR2 FQGNSA. The CDR3 covers 16 residues. CDR3 nucleotides: TGTGCCAGCAGCGCTAGTTGGGGGTCTAGCACAGATACGCAGTATTTT. Translated: CASSASWGSSTDTQYF.

This clonotype was detected many times. The rearrangement uses TRBV3-1 and TRBJ2-1; D is ambiguous. The CDR3 runs 14 residues. V lost 2 bases and J 8 bases, leaving 13 bases between the germline ends. CDR1 and CDR2 (germline): LGHDT, YNNKEL (reference sequence). This chain's CDR3 is CASSQMTRIHEQFF. The CDR3 nucleotides are TGTGCCAGCAGCCAAATGACTCGGATCCATGAGCAGTTCTTC.

The gene calls are TRBV25-1 and TRBJ2-5, with D possibly being TRBD2 (5 bases). Germline V CDR1 and CDR2: MGHDK, SYGVNS. This CDR3 contains 15 residues. The V and J ends lost 2 bases and 7 bases respectively, with 17 bases between them. The CDR3 reads CASSEEGANRLTQYF. The CDR3 region has the DNA TGTGCCAGCAGTGAAGAGGGAGCGAACCGCTTGACCCAGTACTTC. The variable domain in full, completed from reference TRBV25-1 and TRBJ2-5, reads EADIYQTPRYLVIGTGKKITLECSQTMGHDKMYWYQQDPGMELHLIHYSYGVNSTEKGDLSSESTVSRIRTEHFPLTLESARPSHTSQYLCASSEEGANRLTQYFGPGTRLLVL.

A few counts support this clonotype. The chain uses TRBV3-1 and TRBJ1-5, with D perhaps matching TRBD1 (6 bases). Germline CDR1 LGHDT, CDR2 YNNKEL (reference sequence). The CDR3 runs to 15 residues. The V end was cut by 4 bases, the J end by 2 bases, with 12 bases between. The CDR3: CASSPRGDGNQPQHF. CDR3 DNA: TGTGCCAGCAGCCCAAGGGGGGACGGCAATCAGCCCCAGCATTTT.